This T cell receptor (beta chain) came from a study of OX40 agonist ivuxolimab in advanced cancers. The wider study: Partial responses occurred in Three dose-escalation patients, one with hepatocellular carcinoma and two with cutaneous melanoma. Study-wide points: Compared with CD4+, CD8+ T cells on average had more expanded clones. Among some nonresponders, normalized T-cell clonal expansion was also low.

Here immunoSEQ multiplex PCR was the method, and the copy in TCRdb shows in-frame clones only, minus some. The repertoire has 30,000 to 40,000 clones, 65% to 85% of them found once; the top ten carry under 25%. Germline V gene data show CDR1 as SNHLY and CDR2 as FYNNEI. V lost 7 bases and J lost 2; bases outside the gene matches: 13. The length of the CDR3 is 18 residues. This clone was observed a single time. Its antigen is as yet unknown. The sequence derives from an adult with an advanced solid tumor such as melanoma, head and neck, liver or kidney cancer. V and J are TRBV2 and TRBJ2-3; 12 nucleotides align to TRBD2. Source: CD4+ or CD8+ T cells sorted from blood, taken in a trial of the OX40 agonist ivuxolimab. CDR3 region: CASILLAGGLSFTDTQYF. The CDR3 nucleotides read TGTGCCAGCATCTTACTAGCGGGGGGCCTTTCCTTCACAGATACGCAGTATTTT.